The rows below give T cell receptor beta chains drawn from one sample of a study of PD-L1 blockade in urothelial cancer. Sequencing used immunoSEQ multiplex PCR; TCRdb keeps in-frame clones, though not all of them. The data hold around 70,000 clones, with 80% to 90% observed a single time. This specimen was PBMCs, taken around atezolizumab (anti-PD-L1) treatment. Receptor source: a man between 65 and 85 years old with urothelial cancer. Each CDR3 is given without its conserved first and last residue.

>TRBV5-1|TRBJ2-7
ASSSGLLAGHYEQY
>TRBV7-8|TRBJ2-3
ASTPGASGRTDTQY
>TRBV5-4|TRBJ2-5
ASSPPGAGGPTQETQY
>TRBV30|TRBJ2-7
AWSVSSGGQY
>TRBV6-4|TRBJ2-7
ASSRSYEQY
>TRBV29-1|TRBJ1-2
SVDDTGDGYT
>TRBV27|TRBJ2-2
ASTSGQGSNTGELF
>TRBV19|TRBJ2-1
ASSRTSGFNEQF
>TRBV5-6|TRBJ1-2
ASTSRVPYGYT
>TRBV10-1|TRBJ2-7
ASSETSGSSYEQY
>TRBV27|TRBJ2-7
ASTKGQGASYEQY
>TRBV25-1|TRBJ2-7
ASSGSSSYEQY
>TRBV10-3|TRBJ2-5
AISDIRQETQY
>TRBV5-6|TRBJ1-4
ASSSQGAGNEKLF
>TRBV19|TRBJ1-2
ASSDPRDRANYGYT
>TRBV27|TRBJ2-3
ASSSGLVSPQY
>TRBV4-1|TRBJ2-3
ASSQTGTISGTDTQY
>TRBV29-1|TRBJ2-5
SVRGGPETQY
>TRBV9|TRBJ1-4
ASSKGGDNEKLF
>TRBV10-3|TRBJ2-4
AIGQDIQY
>TRBV5-4|TRBJ2-3
ASSVRTSGRVDTQY
>TRBV28|TRBJ2-3
ASRPGIHTDTQY
>TRBV11-3|TRBJ2-2
ASSLDLGELF
>TRBV19|TRBJ2-1
ASSVTGNTYNEQF
>TRBV7-9|TRBJ1-2
ASSLEITGGYGYT
>TRBV19|TRBJ2-7
ASSTGAEQY
>TRBV19|TRBJ2-3
ASSVPGLAGGADTQY
>TRBV28|TRBJ2-4
ASSLTGGSGGRNIQY
>TRBV29-1|TRBJ2-6
SVEDSDMTGANVLT
>TRBV2|TRBJ2-3
ATGDDTQY
>TRBV7-9|TRBJ2-4
ASSLPGQGNIQY
>TRBV11-2|TRBJ1-1
ASSLTDRNTEAF
>TRBV4-2|TRBJ1-5
ASSQVRNQPQH
>TRBV19|TRBJ1-4
ASSGGRTGNEKLF
>TRBV11-2|TRBJ2-2
ASSVGTGNTGELF
>TRBV18|TRBJ2-1
ASSQGLAGADEQF